Listed below are T cell receptor beta chains from one sample, sequenced in a study of response to subunit inactivated influenza vaccine. Each CDR3 protein gets one entry after TCRdb re-called the RT-PCR reads with MiXCR. The sample has approximately 310,000 distinct CDR3 sequences; 20% to 25% are singletons. The sample consisted of PBMCs from blood, taken about 19 months after vaccination. These receptors all stem from a man aged 50 to 69 who received an inactivated influenza vaccine. The CDR3 runs from the conserved cysteine through the conserved F or W. D genes are given only for firm matches. Clone size is not always given. Where it is, it says once, few, many or a class for expanded clones.

D | J | size | V | DNA | CDR3
. | TRBJ2-7 | . | TRBV6-2/TRBV6-3 | TGTGCCAGCAGTTACTTACAGGGATCCTACGAGCAGTACTTC | CASSYLQGSYEQYF
. | TRBJ2-2 | . | TRBV5-5 | TGTGCCAGCAGCTACGTTTCACGGACGGGGGGCGGCACCGGGGAGCTGTTTTTT | CASSYVSRTGGGTGELFF
. | TRBJ1-2 | many | TRBV5-8 | TGTGCCAGCAGCTTGGTAGGGTCTTACTATGGCTACACCTTC | CASSLVGSYYGYTF
. | TRBJ1-1 | . | TRBV4-2 | TGTGCCAGCAGCCAAGACGGGCAGGATTACACTGAAGCTTTCTTT | CASSQDGQDYTEAFF
TRBD2 | TRBJ2-1 | . | TRBV2 | TGTGCCAGCACCCCGGGACTAGCGGGGGGGCAGTACAATGAGCAGTTCTTC | CASTPGLAGGQYNEQFF
. | TRBJ1-1 | many | TRBV27 | TGTGCCAGCAGTTTGCAGGGACGGGTGAACACTGAAGCTTTCTTT | CASSLQGRVNTEAFF
TRBD2 | TRBJ2-1 | . | TRBV2 | TGTGCCAGCAGAGTAGCGGGAGGGTGGTACAATGAGCAGTTCTTC | CASRVAGGWYNEQFF
. | TRBJ2-5 | many | TRBV20-1 | TGCAGTGCCCGTCCAGGAGGGACCCAGTACTTC | CSARPGGTQYF
TRBD1 | TRBJ2-2 | few | TRBV6-2/TRBV6-3 | TGTGCCAGCAGTCCTACCGGGACAGGGAACACCGGGGAGCTGTTTTTT | CASSPTGTGNTGELFF
. | TRBJ1-3 | many | TRBV6-1 | TGTGCCACCCAGGTTTTCAGCTCTGGAAACACCATATATTTT | CATQVFSSGNTIYF
TRBD2 | TRBJ2-1 | . | TRBV20-1 | TGCAGTGCTAGAGATCGGCGCGGGAGACCAGACAATGAGCAGTTCTTC | CSARDRRGRPDNEQFF
. | TRBJ2-5 | few | TRBV5-1 | TGCGCCAGCAGCCCCACGACAGGGAGGCAAGAGACCCAGTACTTC | CASSPTTGRQETQYF
. | TRBJ2-1 | few | TRBV20-1 | TGCAGTACTACCTTCCTGGAACAAAATTACAATGAGCAGTTCTTC | CSTTFLEQNYNEQFF
. | TRBJ2-3 | few | TRBV29-1 | TGCAGCGTTGCGCGGGGAAATACGCAGTATTTT | CSVARGNTQYF
. | TRBJ1-5 | few | TRBV2 | TGTGCCAGCAGCGAAGGGAGTGGGATACGTCAGCCCCAGCATTTT | CASSEGSGIRQPQHF
TRBD1 | TRBJ1-1 | . | TRBV12-3/TRBV12-4 | TGTGCCAGCAGAAAGGCGGACAGGGGCACTGAAGCTTTCTTT | CASRKADRGTEAFF
. | TRBJ2-1 | . | TRBV6-2/TRBV6-3 | TGTGCCAGCAGCTATATTCGGAGGGCCGGGGACAATGAGCAGTTCTTC | CASSYIRRAGDNEQFF